This TCR beta chain was captured in a study of blood T cell repertoires in COVID-19. On the study more broadly: Sites in the United States, Italy and Spain provided acute and convalescent COVID-19 samples. In each case, the material was cDNA or gDNA derived from T cells, B-cell-depleted T cells, or PBMCs.

Germline assignment: CDR1 SGHRS and CDR2 YFSETQ. The CDR3 spans 15 residues. With 4 bases removed from V and 7 bases from J, the gap between germline ends came to 17 bases. In the authors' methods: It was from reference gene primer amplification that nucleated cell counts were estimated. Assay: immunoSEQ multiplex PCR; the TCRdb copy retains only in-frame clones and omits some. V, J and clone size were drawn from that table, and D and trimming were deduced from the DNA. The sample includes some 300,000 clones, around 88% seen only once; the top ten take just under 7%. Sequencing was carried out using peripheral blood. This chain uses TRBV5-1 with TRBJ2-2, with a possible D match to TRBD1 (6 bases). This TCR was recovered from a woman in her twenties or thirties who had recovered from COVID-19. Written as DNA, the CDR3 is TGCGCCAGCAGCCTACAACCAGGGGCCGACGGGGAGCTGTTTTTT. Encoded protein: CASSLQPGADGELFF.